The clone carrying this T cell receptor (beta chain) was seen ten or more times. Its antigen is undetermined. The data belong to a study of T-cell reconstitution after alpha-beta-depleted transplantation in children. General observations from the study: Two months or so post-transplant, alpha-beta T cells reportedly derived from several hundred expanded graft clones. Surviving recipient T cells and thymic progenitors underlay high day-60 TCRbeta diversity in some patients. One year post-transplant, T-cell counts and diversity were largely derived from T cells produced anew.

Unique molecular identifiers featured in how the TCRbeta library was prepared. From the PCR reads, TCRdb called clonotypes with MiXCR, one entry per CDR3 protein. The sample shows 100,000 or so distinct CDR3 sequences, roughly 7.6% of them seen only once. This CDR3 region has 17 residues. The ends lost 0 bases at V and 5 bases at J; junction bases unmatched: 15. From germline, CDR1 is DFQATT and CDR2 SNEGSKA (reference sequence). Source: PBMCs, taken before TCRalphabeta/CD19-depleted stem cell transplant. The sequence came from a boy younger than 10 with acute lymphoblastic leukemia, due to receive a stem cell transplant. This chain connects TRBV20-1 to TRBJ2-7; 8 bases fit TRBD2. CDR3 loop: CSARDGFSGGGVDEQYF. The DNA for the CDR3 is TGCAGTGCTAGAGATGGGTTCTCGGGGGGGGGCGTCGACGAGCAGTACTTC.